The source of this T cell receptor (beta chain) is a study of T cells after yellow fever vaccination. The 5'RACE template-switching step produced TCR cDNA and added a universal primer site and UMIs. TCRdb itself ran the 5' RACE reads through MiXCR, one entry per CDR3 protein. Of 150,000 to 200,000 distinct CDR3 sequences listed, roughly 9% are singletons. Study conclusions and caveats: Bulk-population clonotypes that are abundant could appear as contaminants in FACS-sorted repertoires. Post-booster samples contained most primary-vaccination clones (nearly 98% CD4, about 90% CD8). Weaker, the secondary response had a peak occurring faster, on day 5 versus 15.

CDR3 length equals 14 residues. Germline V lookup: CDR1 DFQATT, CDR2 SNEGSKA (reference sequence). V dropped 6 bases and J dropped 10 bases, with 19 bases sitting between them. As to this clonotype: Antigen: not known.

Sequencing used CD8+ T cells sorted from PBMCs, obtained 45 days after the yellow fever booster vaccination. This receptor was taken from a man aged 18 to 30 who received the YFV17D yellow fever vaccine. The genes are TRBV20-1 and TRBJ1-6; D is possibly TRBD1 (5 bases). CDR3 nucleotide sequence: TGCAGTGCCCCTGGGGTAGGGGCCCGGTCACCCCTCCACTTT. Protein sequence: CSAPGVGARSPLHF.